This T cell receptor (beta chain) emerged from a study of healthy donors' naive CD4 and CD8 T cells. In the study overall: Three donor age groups were sampled: 20-25, 40-50 and 60-70 years; half female. For TCR alpha, new primers spanned all functional IMGT alpha genes.

Each TCR library used 500 ng of total RNA and a linear amplification protocol. TCRdb itself ran the reads through MiXCR, one entry per CDR3 protein. The table records 150,000 to 200,000 distinct CDR3 sequences, nearly 75% of them present only once. For this clonotype: Its antigen is currently unknown.

Study observations and caveats: Negatively charged CDR3s marked CD8+ lineage; positively charged CDR3s marked CD4+ lineage. Naive CD4+ and CD8+ cells reportedly differed in usage of most V and J genes.

Germline CDR1 SQVTM, CDR2 ANQGSEA. J gave up 7 bases and V 7 bases, and 2 bases lay outside the gene matches. The CDR3 covers 12 residues. The sample consisted of naive CD4+ and CD8+ T cells sorted from blood, pooled from several donors. The chain joins TRBV29-1 to TRBJ1-4, with 11 bases that match TRBD1. The TCR was taken from a pool of human donors in good health; the sample pools cells from several healthy donors. CDR3 in amino acids: CSAGTGGEKLFF. In DNA, the CDR3 is TGCAGCGCGGGGACAGGGGGTGAAAAACTGTTTTTT.